The 11 T cell receptor beta chains listed next were all sequenced from one sample in a study of cytomegalovirus exposure and HLA in healthy donors (dated by TCRdb to 2015 to 2018). The receptor library was made with the immunoSEQ multiplex PCR assay. For the multiplex PCR, a mixture combining 60 forward primers for TCR Vbeta segments and 13 reverse primers for TCR Jbeta segments was used. This is the immuneACCESS table as TCRdb keeps it, with only in-frame sequences that have V and J called. A part of the clones is gone; compared with another copy, unresolved V genes explain less than half, and the rest is unexplained. The sample yields about 200,000 clones; about 13% were counted once. The ten largest clonotypes hold roughly 7.7% of the sample. The specimen sequenced was PBMCs. The receptors were gathered from a man in his fifties in good health and CMV-seropositive.

This clone was found a few times. This sequence joins TRBV5-6 and TRBJ2-2; possible D gene TRBD1, 5 bases. The CDR3 sequence is 15 residues long. V was clipped by 0 bases and J by 5 bases, with 11 bases between them. CDR1 and CDR2 (germline): SGHDT, YYEEEE. The CDR3 region has the DNA TGTGCCAGCAGCTTGGTGAAAGGGGTTACCGGGGAGCTGTTTTTT. It is translated as CASSLVKGVTGELFF.

V usage is TRBV4-2 and J usage is TRBJ2-7; D is perhaps TRBD1 (6 bases). Germline V gene lookup returns CDR1 LGHNA and CDR2 YNFKEQ. The CDR3 has 14 residues. V dropped 5 bases and J dropped 2 bases, with 13 bases sitting between them. The CDR3 here is CASSSDSFPYEQYF. The CDR3 DNA reads TGTGCCAGCAGCTCGGACAGTTTTCCCTACGAGCAGTACTTC.

The chain employs TRBV5-6 and TRBJ2-1, with 11 positions matching TRBD2. The trim removed 5 bases at V and 3 bases at J, leaving 7 bases unmatched. The CDR3 is 16 residues long. Per the germline V gene, CDR1 is SGHDT and CDR2 is YYEEEE. CDR3 residues: CASRRLAGGLYNEQFF. Written as DNA, the CDR3 is TGTGCCAGCAGGCGGCTAGCGGGGGGACTCTACAATGAGCAGTTCTTC.

This chain uses TRBV5-6 with TRBJ2-7, with TRBD2 matching over 7 bases. J was trimmed by 4 bases and V by 3 bases; bases with no gene match: 7. The CDR3 covers 14 residues. Looked up from germline, CDR1 is SGHDT and CDR2 is YYEEEE. This CDR3 reads CASSSGGGTYEQYV. DNA for the CDR3: TGTGCCAGCAGCTCCGGCGGGGGTACTTACGAGCAGTACGTC.

This chain connects TRBV7-3 to TRBJ2-3; 7 nucleotides agree with TRBD2. CDR3 length: 16 amino acids. Germline-derived CDR1 and CDR2 are SGHTA and FQGTGA. With 4 bases clipped from V and 4 bases from J, the junction kept 11 bases outside the gene matches. The DNA for the CDR3 is TGTGCCAGCAGCTCCCTAGCGGAACGTGTGGCAGATACGCAGTATTTT. Amino acid sequence: CASSSLAERVADTQYF. The whole variable domain, filled in from reference TRBV7-3 and TRBJ2-3, reads GAGVSQTPSNKVTEKGKYVELRCDPISGHTALYWYRQSLGQGPEFLIYFQGTGAADDSGLPNDRFFAVRPEGSVSTLKIQRTERGDSAVYLCASSSLAERVADTQYFGPGTRLTVL.

V and J are TRBV6-5 and TRBJ1-6, with TRBD1 matching over 7 bases. Germline V gives CDR1 MNHEY, CDR2 SVGAGI. This CDR3 is 16 amino acids long. V trimming: 2 bases; J trimming: 6 bases; junction bases outside the gene matches: 7. The CDR3 nucleotides are TGTGCCAGCAGTTACCTAGACAGGGCGGCTAATTCACCCCTCCACTTT. Translation gives CASSYLDRAANSPLHF.

This chain joins TRBV5-1 and TRBJ2-3; 14 nucleotides match TRBD2. The CDR3 spans 17 residues. CDR1 SGHRS and CDR2 YFSETQ come from the germline V gene. V was clipped by 2 bases and J by 4 bases; unmatched bases: 6. This CDR3 is CASSFQGLAGEADTQYF. Here the CDR3 DNA reads TGCGCCAGCAGCTTCCAGGGACTAGCGGGGGAAGCAGATACGCAGTATTTT. The variable domain in full, completed from reference TRBV5-1 and TRBJ2-3, reads KAGVTQTPRYLIKTRGQQVTLSCSPISGHRSVSWYQQTPGQGLQFLFEYFSETQRNKGNFPGRFSGRQFSNSRSEMNVSTLELGDSALYLCASSFQGLAGEADTQYFGPGTRLTVL.

This chain links TRBV5-4 with TRBJ1-2; D gene ambiguous. CDR1 and CDR2 from the germline V gene are SGHNT and YYREEE (reference sequence). The ends were cut back, 1 base at V and 4 bases at J, with 11 bases in the middle. The CDR3 loop spans 14 amino acids. The CDR3 loop is CASSLQSGFYGYTF. DNA for the CDR3: TGTGCCAGCAGCTTGCAATCCGGGTTCTATGGCTACACCTTC.

This clone has a handful of counts. The rearrangement joins TRBV7-9 to TRBJ2-7; the match to TRBD1 covers 8 bases. There are 16 residues in the CDR3. CDR1 and CDR2 from the germline V gene are SEHNR and FQNEAQ (reference sequence). J was trimmed by 2 bases and V by 2 bases; bases with no gene match: 8. CDR3 region: CASSLPTGQETYEQYF. DNA of the CDR3: TGTGCCAGCAGCTTACCCACGGGACAGGAAACCTACGAGCAGTACTTC.

This clone has a handful of counts. The V and J genes are TRBV7-6 and TRBJ2-1; D call uncertain. The V gene's germline CDR1 is SGHVS and CDR2 FNYEAQ. Trimming removed 5 bases from V and 9 bases from J, with 11 bases in between. The CDR3 runs 12 residues. CDR3 region: CASSPQSPEQFF. Written as DNA, the CDR3 is TGTGCCAGCAGCCCCCAGTCCCCTGAGCAGTTCTTC.

This clone was seen only a few times. This chain uses TRBV25-1 with TRBJ1-2; a possible D gene is TRBD1 (5 bases). The ends were cut back, 8 bases at V and 2 bases at J, with 12 bases in the middle. Germline assignment: CDR1 MGHDK and CDR2 SYGVNS. The CDR3 is 13 amino acids. This CDR3 is CASAAGWNYGYTF. As DNA, the CDR3 is TGTGCCAGCGCGGCAGGGTGGAACTATGGCTACACCTTC.